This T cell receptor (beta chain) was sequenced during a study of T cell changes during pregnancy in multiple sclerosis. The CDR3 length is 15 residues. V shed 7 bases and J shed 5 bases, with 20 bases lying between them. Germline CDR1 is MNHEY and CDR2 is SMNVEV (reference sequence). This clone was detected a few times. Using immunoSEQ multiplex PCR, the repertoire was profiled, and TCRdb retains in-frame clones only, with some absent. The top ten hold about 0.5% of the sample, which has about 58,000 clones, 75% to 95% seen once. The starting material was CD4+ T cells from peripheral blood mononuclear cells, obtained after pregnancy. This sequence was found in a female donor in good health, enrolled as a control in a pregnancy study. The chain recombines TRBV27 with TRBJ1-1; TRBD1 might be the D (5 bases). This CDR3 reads CASTLTRERFTEAFF. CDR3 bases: TGTGCCAGCACCCTTACCAGGGAAAGGTTTACTGAAGCTTTCTTT.